One and the same sample provided the 32 T cell receptor beta chains below, sequenced in a study of blood T cell repertoires in COVID-19. The assay was immunoSEQ multiplex PCR, and TCRdb's table has in-frame clones only and misses some. The table lists over 350,000 clones, roughly 90% of them singletons. The sample was PBMCs or T cells enriched from blood (not recorded which). All receptors come from a woman in her 30s with acute COVID-19.

V usage is TRBV13 and J usage is TRBJ2-6; D is perhaps TRBD1 (5 bases). CDR3 size: 19 residues. CDR1 and CDR2 from the germline V gene are PRHDT and FYEKMQ (reference sequence). Trimming took 1 base from V and 0 from J, leaving 16 bases between them. The CDR3 loop is CASSLERKGPSSGANVLTF. The CDR3 coding sequence is TGTGCCAGCAGCTTAGAACGGAAGGGGCCTAGCTCTGGGGCCAACGTCCTGACTTTC.

The chain has TRBV7-2 and TRBJ2-1, with D possibly TRBD2 on 6 matching bases. V dropped 5 bases and J dropped 4 bases, with 9 bases sitting between them. Germline V gene data show CDR1 as SGHTA and CDR2 as FQGNSA. CDR3 length: 13 residues. The CDR3 loop reads CASSAGTYNEQFF. The CDR3 DNA follows: TGTGCCAGCAGCGCCGGGACTTACAATGAGCAGTTCTTC.

The chain uses TRBV18 and TRBJ1-5; possibly TRBD1 for D (5 bases). Trimming cost V 3 bases and J 2 bases, with 11 bases left between them. The CDR3 totals 15 residues. Germline V CDR1 and CDR2: KGHSH, LQKENI. CDR3 DNA: TGTGCCAGCTCACCGGCAGGGAATGGCAATCAGCCCCAGCATTTT. This encodes CASSPAGNGNQPQHF.

The chain couples TRBV19 to TRBJ1-1; 9 positions match TRBD1. V lost 5 bases, J lost 6 bases, and 19 bases stayed unmatched. Germline-derived CDR1 and CDR2 are LNHDA and SQIVND (reference sequence). The CDR3 length is 18 residues. The CDR3, as DNA: TGTGCCAGTAGTCCCCCCCCCGGGACAGGGACTATAGGATCTGAAGCTTTCTTT. The encoded protein is CASSPPPGTGTIGSEAFF.

J is TRBJ1-6 and V is TRBV21-1; the table's D call, TRBD1, was not checked against the DNA. TRBV21-1 is flagged as a pseudogene. The CDR3 is made up of 16 amino acids. The CDR3 sequence: CASSKDKSGGRSPLHF. The CDR3 nucleotides are TGTGCCAGCAGCAAAGATAAGTCAGGGGGCCGGTCACCCCTCCACTTT.

This clone was counted a single time. The chain combines TRBV2 with TRBJ1-2; no firm D call. Germline assignment: CDR1 SNHLY and CDR2 FYNNEI. The CDR3 contains 13 residues. V was cut by 8 bases and J by 7 bases, with 17 bases left in between. CDR3 bases: TGTGCCAGCGGCCGGACGGTGGAGGGTGGCTACACCTTC. Amino acid sequence: CASGRTVEGGYTF.

V is TRBV11-2 and J is TRBJ2-3; 8 bases fit TRBD2. Looked up from germline, CDR1 is SGHAT and CDR2 is FQNNGV. After removal of 5 bases from V and 7 bases from J, the junction contained 14 bases not matched to a gene. CDR3 length: 16 amino acids. DNA of the CDR3: TGTGCCAGCAGCCGAGGCGGGCGGGGGGCCGTCCATACGCAGTATTTT. Amino acids: CASSRGGRGAVHTQYF.

This CDR3 is CASQFRGNNEQFF. In DNA form, the CDR3 reads TGTGCCAGCCAATTTCGGGGAAACAATGAGCAGTTCTTC. The V and J genes are TRBV12-3 or TRBV12-4 and TRBJ2-1; the D gene is possibly TRBD2 (5 bases). The CDR3 loop spans 13 amino acids. V shed 8 bases and J shed 5 bases, with 13 bases lying between them.

The chain couples TRBV4-1 to TRBJ1-2; possible D gene TRBD1, 6 bases. V dropped 2 bases and J dropped 3 bases, with 16 bases sitting between them. The CDR3 is 16 residues long. The germline V gene has CDR1 MGHRA and CDR2 YSYEKL. The CDR3 protein is CASSQSSGQIDYGYTF. The CDR3 DNA sequence: TGCGCCAGCAGCCAATCGTCAGGACAGATAGACTATGGCTACACCTTC.

This rearrangement joins TRBV2 to TRBJ1-2, with D unclear. V lost 8 bases and J 3 bases, leaving 13 bases between the germline ends. Germline lookup yields CDR1 SNHLY and CDR2 FYNNEI. The CDR3 extends over 13 amino acids. CDR3 sequence (DNA): TGTGCCAGCCGGGAAACCACCTACTATGGCTACACCTTC. This translates into CASRETTYYGYTF.

CDR3 protein: CASSEGQGYLFF. DNA for the CDR3: TGCGCCAGCAGTGAGGGCCAGGGGTACTTGTTTTTT. The chain is built from TRBV10-2 and TRBJ2-2; maybe TRBD1 (6 bases). The length of the CDR3 is 12 residues. The V and J ends lost 2 bases and 15 bases respectively, with 13 bases between them. The germline gives CDR1 WSHSY, CDR2 SAAADI.

CDR3 bases: TGTGCCAGCAGTTACAGGCAGCCCCAGCATTTT. It is translated as CASSYRQPQHF. This chain connects TRBV12-3 or TRBV12-4 to TRBJ1-5, with D possibly TRBD1 on 5 matching bases. The V and J ends lost 4 bases and 7 bases respectively, with 5 bases between them. The CDR3 consists of 11 residues.

The J gene is TRBJ2-3, the V gene TRBV19, with D possibly TRBD1 on 6 matching bases. Germline CDR1 and CDR2: LNHDA and SQIVND (reference sequence). This CDR3 region has 15 residues. Trimming pared 3 bases from V and 0 bases from J, leaving 10 bases between. The CDR3 sequence is CASSIGTPSTDTQYF. The CDR3 coding sequence is TGTGCCAGTAGTATCGGGACACCTAGCACAGATACGCAGTATTTT.

This chain connects TRBV27 to TRBJ1-2; 9 nucleotides align to TRBD1. V was pared by 8 bases and J by 6 bases, with 22 bases of the junction left unmatched. CDR3 length equals 18 residues. The germline CDR1 and CDR2 sequences are MNHEY and SMNVEV (reference sequence). The CDR3 DNA sequence: TGTGCCAGCCGATACTCTCGGGACAGGGATTTAATCGGGAATGGCTACACCTTC. As protein: CASRYSRDRDLIGNGYTF.

The chain has TRBV29-1 and TRBJ2-7, with D maybe TRBD2 (6 bases). Trimming shortened V by 4 bases and J by 0 bases, and 16 bases separated the two germline ends. The length of the CDR3 is 15 residues. The germline V gene encodes CDR1 SQVTM and CDR2 ANQGSEA. The CDR3 nucleotides read TGCAGCGTTGTCGGCGGCGCGGGAAGCTCCTACGAGCAGTACTTC. It yields the protein CSVVGGAGSSYEQYF.

The chain couples TRBV7-6 to TRBJ2-3, with TRBD2 matching over 9 bases. The germline gives CDR1 SGHVS, CDR2 FNYEAQ. This CDR3 contains 15 residues. V dropped 8 bases and J dropped 4; count of bases not matched to a gene: 10. CDR3: CASGLRTSVADTQYF. As DNA, the CDR3 is TGTGCCAGCGGCCTACGGACTAGCGTGGCAGATACGCAGTATTTT. Full variable domain (remainder filled in from reference TRBV7-6 and TRBJ2-3): GAGVSQSPRYKVTKRGQDVALRCDPISGHVSLYWYRQALGQGPEFLTYFNYEAQQDKSGLPNDRFSAERPEGSISTLTIQRTEQRDSAMYRCASGLRTSVADTQYFGPGTRLTVL.

V and J are TRBV10-3 and TRBJ2-1, with TRBD1 matching 7 bases. The J segment lost 5 bases and the V segment lost 7 bases, leaving 11 bases of the junction unmatched. This CDR3 is built from 15 residues. Germline V lookup: CDR1 ENHRY, CDR2 SYGVKD. Here the CDR3 DNA reads TGTGCCATCACGAGAACGGGACAGCCAGACAATGAGCAGTTCTTC. Its protein is CAITRTGQPDNEQFF.

The chain links TRBV3-1 (or the pseudogene TRBV3-2) to TRBJ2-5; 9 positions match TRBD2. J was trimmed by 5 bases and V by 8 bases; bases with no gene match: 6. CDR1 and CDR2 from the germline V gene are LGHDT and YNNKEL (reference sequence). The CDR3 totals 13 residues. The CDR3: CASRRGGIETQYF. CDR3 DNA sequence: TGTGCCAGCCGGCGGGGGGGCATTGAGACCCAGTACTTC.

Written as DNA, the CDR3 is TGTGCCAGCAGTGAATTTAAGGAGTTGGAGACCCAGTACTTC. As protein: CASSEFKELETQYF. The chain uses TRBV6-1 and TRBJ2-5; D is unclear. V shed 2 bases and J shed 5 bases, with 12 bases lying between them. The CDR3 spans 14 residues. The germline V gene has CDR1 MNHNS and CDR2 SASEGT.

This rearrangement joins TRBV9 to TRBJ2-3; no firm D call. This CDR3 comprises 14 residues. Germline CDR1 and CDR2: SGDLS and YYNGEE. The V end lost 7 bases, the J end lost 0 bases, and 12 bases lay between the germline ends. In nucleotides, the CDR3 is TGTGCCAGCGGGCCCGGAATTAGCACAGATACGCAGTATTTT. Protein sequence: CASGPGISTDTQYF.

This chain links TRBV7-8 with TRBJ2-1, with 12 nucleotides matching TRBD2. The CDR3 runs 18 residues. The germline gives CDR1 SGHVS, CDR2 FQNEAQ. The V and J ends lost 0 bases and 6 bases, in that order; junction bases with no gene match: 9. DNA for the CDR3: TGTGCCAGCAGCTTAGCCCTACTAGCGGGGGGCCCTAGCAATGAGCAGTTCTTC. Encoded protein: CASSLALLAGGPSNEQFF.

The sample holds one count of this clone. The chain combines TRBV4-1 with TRBJ2-1; 12 positions agree with TRBD2. Germline loops: CDR1 MGHRA, CDR2 YSYEKL. V shed 2 bases, J shed 9 bases, and the junction held 8 bases outside the gene matches. The CDR3 is 16 amino acids. The CDR3 sequence: CASSQLSLAGGREQFF. The CDR3 nucleotides read TGCGCCAGCAGCCAACTGTCTCTAGCGGGGGGGCGTGAGCAGTTCTTC.

V usage is TRBV5-5 and J usage is TRBJ2-3; 8 nucleotides line up with TRBD2. Germline V gene sequence: CDR1 SGHKS, CDR2 YYEKEE (reference sequence). V lost 0 bases, J lost 5 bases, and 8 bases stayed unmatched. This CDR3 region has 16 residues. The CDR3 is CASSLGPAGVRDTQYF. CDR3 DNA sequence: TGTGCCAGCAGCTTGGGGCCAGCGGGGGTTCGAGATACGCAGTATTTT.

The chain recombines TRBV27 with TRBJ1-6; D is undetermined. This CDR3 is built from 15 residues. Germline loops: CDR1 MNHEY, CDR2 SMNVEV (reference sequence). The germline V and J ends were trimmed by 0 bases and 13 bases, with 16 bases remaining between them. Here the CDR3 reads CASSLSPLSRSPLHF. CDR3 coding DNA: TGTGCCAGCAGTTTATCTCCTCTCAGTCGCTCGCCCCTCCACTTT.

The chain links TRBV30 to TRBJ2-3, with 8 bases aligning to TRBD2. Germline V CDR1 and CDR2: GTSNPN, SVGIG (reference sequence). The CDR3 is 17 residues long. V dropped 0 bases and J dropped 4; count of bases not matched to a gene: 12. The CDR3 loop reads CAWSVWGAGGRADTQYF. CDR3 bases: TGTGCCTGGAGTGTCTGGGGCGCGGGGGGCAGGGCAGATACGCAGTATTTT.

This chain uses TRBV9 with TRBJ2-7; TRBD1 matches at 7 bases. The length of the CDR3 is 13 residues. The V gene end was trimmed by 3 bases and the J gene end by 5 bases; junction bases not matched to a gene: 5. CDR1 and CDR2 (germline): SGDLS, YYNGEE. The CDR3 DNA is TGTGCCAGCAGCGATGACAGGGCCCACGAGCAGTACTTC. This gives the protein CASSDDRAHEQYF. Full variable domain (outside the CDR3, taken from reference TRBV9 and TRBJ2-7): DSGVTQTPKHLITATGQRVTLRCSPRSGDLSVYWYQQSLDQGLQFLIQYYNGEERAKGNILERFSAQQFPDLHSELNLSSLELGDSALYFCASSDDRAHEQYFGPGTRLTVT.

This rearrangement joins TRBV18 to TRBJ2-6; 8 positions match TRBD1. Germline loops: CDR1 KGHSH, CDR2 LQKENI. Trimming at V came to 1 base and at J to 3 bases, leaving 11 bases not matched to a gene. The CDR3 sequence is 19 residues long. CDR3: CASSPQGAAGGFGANVLTF. For the CDR3, the DNA is TGTGCCAGCTCACCACAAGGGGCGGCAGGGGGCTTTGGGGCCAACGTCCTGACTTTC.

The CDR3 here is CASSPGWREANYGYTF. The CDR3 DNA reads TGCGCCAGCAGCCCTGGCTGGAGGGAAGCTAACTATGGCTACACCTTC. The chain recombines TRBV5-1 with TRBJ1-2; D not certain. The germline gives CDR1 SGHRS, CDR2 YFSETQ. Trimming pared 4 bases from V and 0 bases from J, leaving 16 bases between. The CDR3 spans 16 residues.

This chain uses TRBV7-3 with TRBJ1-6; D may be TRBD1 (5 bases). This CDR3 spans 20 amino acids. Germline loops: CDR1 SGHTA, CDR2 FQGTGA. Trimming cost V 2 bases and J 0 bases, with 20 bases left between them. CDR3 amino acids: CASSLERPGTWSSYNSPLHF. The CDR3 DNA reads as TGTGCCAGCAGCTTAGAACGACCGGGGACTTGGAGCTCCTATAATTCACCCCTCCACTTT. Based on the CDR3 plus reference TRBV7-3 and TRBJ1-6, the full variable domain is GAGVSQTPSNKVTEKGKYVELRCDPISGHTALYWYRQSLGQGPEFLIYFQGTGAADDSGLPNDRFFAVRPEGSVSTLKIQRTERGDSAVYLCASSLERPGTWSSYNSPLHFGNGTRLTVT.

In its sample, this clone was seen once. The rearrangement uses TRBV24-1 and TRBJ2-1; D unclear. Trimming took 4 bases from V and 7 from J, leaving 13 bases between them. The CDR3 consists of 14 residues. Germline CDR1 reads KGHDR; CDR2 reads SFDVKD. The CDR3 nucleotides read TGTGCCACCAGTGAACCGATCACCGGGAATGAGCAGTTCTTC. Amino acids: CATSEPITGNEQFF.

The V call is TRBV24-1, the J call TRBJ2-5, with a tentative D call TRBD1 (6 bases). Trimming cost V 3 bases and J 0 bases, with 10 bases left between them. Germline values: CDR1 KGHDR, CDR2 SFDVKD. This CDR3 spans 15 amino acids. CDR3 in DNA: TGTGCCACCAGTGATCCAGGGGTGTACCAAGAGACCCAGTACTTC. This gives the protein CATSDPGVYQETQYF.

This chain joins TRBV9 and TRBJ2-1, with 14 bases matching TRBD2. The germline CDR1 and CDR2 sequences are SGDLS and YYNGEE. The CDR3 runs to 15 residues. V trimming: 0 bases; J trimming: 10 bases; junction bases outside the gene matches: 3. For the CDR3, the DNA is TGTGCCAGCAGCGTAGGACTAGCGGGGGGGCGAGAGCAGTTCTTC. Encoded protein: CASSVGLAGGREQFF.